This TCR beta chain comes out of a study of CD8 T cells in ankylosing spondylitis. Findings of the study overall: For ankylosing spondylitis blood, a TCR beta motif of 7 or 8 highly homologous variants appeared characteristic.

In this sample, this clonotype turned up many times. Its antigen is still unknown. This CDR3 comprises 14 residues. After removal of 5 bases from V and 4 bases from J, the junction contained 7 bases not matched to a gene. CDR1 SGHTA and CDR2 FQGNSA come from the germline V gene. As the method for making TCR beta libraries, quantitative 5'-RACE with molecular barcodes was used. TCRdb re-analysed the 5' RACE reads in MiXCR, keeping a single row per CDR3 protein. Here the sample spans over 100,000 distinct CDR3 sequences, 9.5% to 12% being singletons. This clonotype was sampled from a female donor with ankylosing spondylitis or in good health (not recorded which). The rearrangement joins TRBV7-2 to TRBJ1-2; 7 nucleotides line up with TRBD1. The source material was blood, either unsorted or a sorted T cell fraction (not recorded which). CDR3 region: CASSPRQGLYGYTF. The CDR3 nucleotides read TGTGCCAGCAGCCCCCGACAGGGCCTCTATGGCTACACCTTC.